These 29 T cell receptor beta chains share one sample of origin, sequenced in a study of blood T cell repertoires in COVID-19. Assay: immunoSEQ multiplex PCR; the TCRdb copy retains only in-frame clones and omits some. The sample includes about 80,000 clones, about nine tenths seen only once; the top ten take around 7.3%. The sequenced sample was peripheral blood. These receptors were taken from an elderly woman with acute or convalescent COVID-19.

Comments on this clone: Other DNA sequences within the sample encode an identical CDR3. V gene TRBV6-5 combines with J gene TRBJ1-1, with D unresolved. Trimming removed 6 bases at V and 3 bases at J, with 8 bases between. The length of the CDR3 is 12 residues. The germline V gene encodes CDR1 MNHEY and CDR2 SVGAGI. Written as DNA, the CDR3 is TGTGCCAGCAGGACCGGGGACACTGAAGCTTTCTTT. This sequence encodes CASRTGDTEAFF.

This clone was counted a few times. The gene calls are TRBV2 and TRBJ1-1; 8 bases match TRBD1. This CDR3 spans 15 amino acids. Germline assignment: CDR1 SNHLY and CDR2 FYNNEI. Losses at the gene ends were 6 bases for V and 5 bases for J; bases not matched to a gene: 11. DNA for the CDR3: TGTGCCAGCAGCTTAACAGGGGGAGGGTGGACTGAAGCTTTCTTT. This translates into CASSLTGGGWTEAFF.

The chain has TRBV18 and TRBJ2-1; 7 bases are shared with TRBD2. In germline, CDR1 is KGHSH, CDR2 LQKENI. V lost 2 bases and J lost 7; bases outside the gene matches: 8. CDR3 length equals 15 residues. The CDR3 sequence: CASSPERGPTNEQFF. The DNA of the CDR3 is TGTGCCAGCTCACCAGAGCGGGGCCCCACTAATGAGCAGTTCTTC.

This clone was observed a few times. CDR3 nucleotide sequence: TGTGCCAGCTCACCAAGTAGCCAGGGGTCCCAGTACTTC. Protein sequence: CASSPSSQGSQYF. This chain uses TRBV18 with TRBJ2-5; tentative D call: TRBD1 (6 bases). Trimming cost V 2 bases and J 9 bases, with 13 bases left between them. The CDR3 consists of 13 residues. CDR1 and CDR2 from the germline V gene are KGHSH and LQKENI.

This rearrangement joins TRBV10-3 to TRBJ2-7; 9 bases line up with TRBD1. This CDR3 contains 14 residues. The germline V gene has CDR1 ENHRY and CDR2 SYGVKD. V was pared by 4 bases and J by 3 bases, with 4 bases of the junction left unmatched. CDR3 protein: CAISGTGVLYEQYF. Written as DNA, the CDR3 is TGTGCCATCAGTGGGACAGGGGTCCTCTACGAGCAGTACTTC.

The chain employs TRBV2 and TRBJ2-5, with D unresolved. Germline values: CDR1 SNHLY, CDR2 FYNNEI. Deletions cut 4 bases from V and 0 bases from J, with 12 bases between. The CDR3 loop spans 15 amino acids. CDR3 in amino acids: CASSGKTKYQETQYF. The DNA for the CDR3 is TGTGCCAGCAGTGGGAAAACTAAGTACCAAGAGACCCAGTACTTC.

This clone has only a few counts. V usage is TRBV7-9 and J usage is TRBJ2-7, with 7 bases identical to TRBD1. In germline, CDR1 is SEHNR, CDR2 FQNEAQ (reference sequence). The V segment lost 3 bases and the J segment 1 base; nucleotides outside the gene matches: 3. This CDR3 region has 14 residues. As DNA, the CDR3 is TGTGCCAGCAGCTTCTGGGACAGATCCTACGAGCAGTACTTC. Amino acids: CASSFWDRSYEQYF. Combining the CDR3 with reference TRBV7-9 and TRBJ2-7 gives the whole variable domain DTGVSQNPRHKITKRGQNVTFRCDPISEHNRLYWYRQTLGQGPEFLTYFQNEAQLEKSRLLSDRFSAERPKGSFSTLEIQRTEQGDSAMYLCASSFWDRSYEQYFGPGTRLTVT.

The J gene is TRBJ2-3, the V gene TRBV5-4; 10 bases align to TRBD2. The CDR3 extends over 18 amino acids. Germline trimming cut 4 bases from V and 6 bases from J; bases unmatched to any gene: 17. CDR1 and CDR2 from the germline V gene are SGHNT and YYREEE (reference sequence). The CDR3 DNA follows: TGTGCCAGCAGCCGGCCCGCCGGGCAACTAGCGGGATCTGATACGCAGTATTTT. This sequence encodes CASSRPAGQLAGSDTQYF.

The rearrangement uses TRBV5-4 and TRBJ2-1; D possibly corresponds to TRBD2 (7 bases). Trimming cost V 7 bases and J 0 bases, with 17 bases left between them. The CDR3 runs 16 residues. The germline CDR1 and CDR2 sequences are SGHNT and YYREEE (reference sequence). The CDR3: CASARERGGSYNEQFF. CDR3 coding DNA: TGTGCCAGCGCCCGGGAGAGGGGGGGCTCCTACAATGAGCAGTTCTTC.

The chain joins TRBV5-1 to TRBJ2-5; perhaps TRBD2 as D (5 bases). The germline V gene encodes CDR1 SGHRS and CDR2 YFSETQ. The CDR3 has 15 amino acids. With 0 bases removed from V and 4 bases from J, the gap between germline ends came to 13 bases. DNA for the CDR3: TGCGCCAGCAGCTTGGCCGGAGGCCCGCGAGAGACCCAGTACTTC. This gives the protein CASSLAGGPRETQYF.

The chain links TRBV19 to TRBJ2-7, with a possible D match to TRBD2 (5 bases). V lost 3 bases, J lost 2 bases, and 11 bases lay in between. The germline V gene has CDR1 LNHDA and CDR2 SQIVND (reference sequence). This CDR3 comprises 14 residues. DNA for the CDR3: TGTGCCAGTAGTATCGGTGGGAGAGCCTACGAGCAGTACTTC. Protein sequence: CASSIGGRAYEQYF.

The rearrangement uses TRBV5-1 and TRBJ1-4, with a weak D call TRBD1 (6 bases). With 0 bases removed from V and 8 bases from J, the gap between germline ends came to 20 bases. There are 17 residues in the CDR3. Germline CDR1 is SGHRS and CDR2 is YFSETQ. The CDR3 spells CASSLVGNQGMGEKLFF. CDR3 in DNA: TGCGCCAGCAGCTTGGTGGGGAATCAGGGGATGGGGGAAAAACTGTTTTTT.

The chain recombines TRBV7-9 with TRBJ1-4; D may be TRBD1 (6 bases). The germline gives CDR1 SEHNR, CDR2 FQNEAQ (reference sequence). The CDR3 extends over 14 amino acids. Trimming cost V 4 bases and J 6 bases, with 12 bases left between them. The CDR3 region is CASSSTGPHEKLFF. The CDR3, as DNA: TGTGCCAGCAGCTCCACAGGGCCCCATGAAAAACTGTTTTTT. Full variable domain (outside the CDR3, taken from reference TRBV7-9 and TRBJ1-4): DTGVSQNPRHKITKRGQNVTFRCDPISEHNRLYWYRQTLGQGPEFLTYFQNEAQLEKSRLLSDRFSAERPKGSFSTLEIQRTEQGDSAMYLCASSSTGPHEKLFFGSGTQLSVL.

The V gene is TRBV6-5, the J gene TRBJ2-7; the D gene is possibly TRBD1 (6 bases). The CDR3 consists of 15 residues. Trimming left V 6 bases short and J 6 bases short, with 21 bases between. Germline loops: CDR1 MNHEY, CDR2 SVGAGI. CDR3 protein: CASSLAGADPLEQYF. The CDR3 DNA is TGTGCCAGCAGCCTTGCAGGGGCCGACCCTCTCGAGCAGTACTTC.

The V and J genes are TRBV27 and TRBJ2-5, with a weak D call TRBD2 (6 bases). Germline-derived CDR1 and CDR2 are MNHEY and SMNVEV (reference sequence). Between the trimmed V and J ends, which lost 4 bases and 5 bases, there was a span of 14 bases. This CDR3 spans 14 amino acids. The CDR3, as DNA: TGTGCCAGCAGTTCCCGGGGTGCGGGGGAGACCCAGTACTTC. Translated: CASSSRGAGETQYF.

J is TRBJ2-3 and V is TRBV5-4; 12 bases are shared with TRBD2. The CDR3 contains 15 residues. J gave up 2 bases and V 5 bases, and 3 bases lay outside the gene matches. Per germline, CDR1 SGHNT and CDR2 YYREEE (reference sequence). The DNA for the CDR3 is TGTGCCAGCAGTCGACTAGCGGGAGACACAGATACGCAGTATTTT. It is translated as CASSRLAGDTDTQYF.

The chain employs TRBV4-1 and TRBJ2-1; 13 positions agree with TRBD2. This CDR3 is built from 15 residues. Trimming cost V 1 base and J 7 bases; bases outside gene matches: 1. CDR1 MGHRA and CDR2 YSYEKL come from the germline V gene. The CDR3 coding sequence is TGCGCCAGCAGCCAAGGGACTAGCGGGAGTAATGAGCAGTTCTTC. Protein sequence: CASSQGTSGSNEQFF.

The chain carries TRBV5-1 and TRBJ1-2; a weak D match, TRBD1 (5 bases). The CDR3 runs to 15 residues. Germline-derived CDR1 and CDR2 are SGHRS and YFSETQ. Trimming left V 2 bases short and J 5 bases short, with 16 bases between. CDR3 sequence (DNA): TGCGCCAGCAGCTTAGTCGGCCAGCAGGGATATGGCTACACCTTC. This encodes CASSLVGQQGYGYTF.

The chain links TRBV7-2 to TRBJ2-5, with D possibly matching TRBD2 (7 bases). V lost 5 bases and J 5 bases, leaving 15 bases between the germline ends. Germline CDR1 reads SGHTA; CDR2 reads FQGNSA. The CDR3 runs 14 residues. CDR3 amino acids: CASSPRRGGETQYF. CDR3 bases: TGTGCCAGCAGCCCCCGAAGGGGGGGGGAGACCCAGTACTTC.

This clone appeared a single time. The junction departs from germline at one end; a sequencing error may be responsible. The chain links TRBV7-7 to TRBJ2-3; 9 nucleotides match TRBD2. The CDR3 runs to 15 residues. Germline values: CDR1 SSHAT, CDR2 FNYEAQ (reference sequence). The chain's CDR3 is CASSSSGARTDTQYF. The DNA for the CDR3 is TGTGCTAGCAGCTCTAGCGGGGCCCGCACAGATACGCAGTATTTT.

The chain employs TRBV7-2 and TRBJ2-3, with 9 bases identical to TRBD2. The CDR3 runs to 19 residues. Germline V CDR1 and CDR2: SGHTA, FQGNSA. Trimming cost V 5 bases and J 8 bases; bases outside gene matches: 23. CDR3 nucleotide sequence: TGTGCCAGCAGCCCAGGGGTAGGGCTAGCGGGGTTCGCAGGAAGTACGCAGTATTTT. It is translated as CASSPGVGLAGFAGSTQYF.

The chain combines TRBV9 with TRBJ1-1, with no clear D. V shed 0 bases and J shed 3 bases, with 9 bases lying between them. The germline V gene encodes CDR1 SGDLS and CDR2 YYNGEE. The CDR3 runs to 14 residues. The CDR3 DNA reads as TGTGCCAGCAGCGTAGAGGAGGGCGACACTGAAGCTTTCTTT. Translated: CASSVEEGDTEAFF.

This clone was seen just once. V is TRBV29-1 and J is TRBJ1-4; 7 bases agree with TRBD1. CDR3 length: 15 amino acids. V was clipped by 5 bases and J by 3 bases; unmatched bases: 9. The germline CDR1 and CDR2 sequences are SQVTM and ANQGSEA. The CDR3 DNA is TGCAGCGTTACGGGGACAGCATCTCCTAATGAAAAACTGTTTTTT. It yields the protein CSVTGTASPNEKLFF.

The chain carries TRBV20-1 and TRBJ2-3; tentative D call: TRBD2 (5 bases). This CDR3 region has 14 residues. Germline V gene data show CDR1 as DFQATT and CDR2 as SNEGSKA (reference sequence). Between the trimmed V and J ends, which lost 3 bases and 11 bases, there was a span of 21 bases. The CDR3: CSASGTLRVGEQYF. CDR3 nucleotides: TGCAGTGCTAGTGGCACTCTGAGGGTTGGGGAGCAGTATTTT.

This chain links TRBV6-5 with TRBJ2-5, with 12 bases that match TRBD2. Per germline, CDR1 MNHEY and CDR2 SVGAGI. This CDR3 contains 14 residues. The V gene end was trimmed by 5 bases and the J gene end by 6 bases; junction bases not matched to a gene: 4. CDR3 sequence (DNA): TGTGCCAGCAGTACTAGCGGGGGGCTGCAGACCCAGTACTTC. Amino acid sequence: CASSTSGGLQTQYF.

This sequence joins TRBV7-2 and TRBJ2-2; 8 bases map to TRBD2. CDR3 length equals 13 residues. The germline V gene has CDR1 SGHTA and CDR2 FQGNSA. J gave up 5 bases and V 7 bases, and 3 bases lay outside the gene matches. CDR3 sequence (DNA): TGTGCCAGCAAACTAGCGGATACCGGGGAGCTGTTTTTT. This translates into CASKLADTGELFF.

The chain joins TRBV9 to TRBJ1-2, with 10 bases identical to TRBD1. J was trimmed by 9 bases and V by 0 bases; bases with no gene match: 8. This CDR3 is built from 15 residues. Germline V gene data show CDR1 as SGDLS and CDR2 as YYNGEE. As DNA, the CDR3 is TGTGCCAGCAGCGTAGGGGGACAGGGGCGAGGTCGCTACACCTTC. Translated, it gives CASSVGGQGRGRYTF.

The chain uses TRBV11-2 and TRBJ2-2; 9 positions agree with TRBD1. This CDR3 is built from 15 residues. Per the germline V gene, CDR1 is SGHAT and CDR2 is FQNNGV. The V and J ends lost 5 bases and 5 bases, in that order; junction bases with no gene match: 6. CDR3 in DNA: TGTGCCAGCAGCACCGGGACAGGGTTGACCGGGGAGCTGTTTTTT. Amino acids: CASSTGTGLTGELFF.

This chain connects TRBV9 to TRBJ2-5; 16 bases fit TRBD2. Germline V lookup: CDR1 SGDLS, CDR2 YYNGEE. The V and J ends lost 0 bases and 4 bases, in that order; junction bases with no gene match: 9. The CDR3 sequence is 19 residues long. CDR3 coding DNA: TGTGCCAGCAGCGTAGAGGTCGAGGGACTAGCGGGAGGGTTAGAGACCCAGTACTTC. Translation gives CASSVEVEGLAGGLETQYF.